This TCR beta chain was profiled in a study of shared clonotypes between healthy human individuals. Trimming left V 0 bases short and J 1 base short, with 11 bases between. This CDR3 has 16 residues. The germline V gene encodes CDR1 SGHTS and CDR2 YDEGEE. Original analysis: ImmunoSEQ junction-only sequences lacked quality scores, so their filtering differed. The assay was immunoSEQ multiplex PCR, and TCRdb's table has in-frame clones only and misses some. V, J and clone size are those of that table, while D and trimming were read from the DNA. The data hold around 1,000,000 clones, with around three quarters observed a single time.

The source of this sequence is a man between 18 and 35 years old in good health. Some clones in this sample may be carry-over from other donors' samples. Sequencing was done on a sample of memory CD4+ T cells from PBMCs. Described subset: CD45RA-negative fraction. The chain recombines TRBV5-8 with TRBJ1-5, with a tentative D call TRBD1 (5 bases). CDR3 DNA: TGTGCCAGCAGCTTGGGTGGGGCGATAAGCAATCAGCCCCAGCATTTT. This sequence encodes CASSLGGAISNQPQHF.